Reported below is one TCR beta chain. V lost 6 bases and J lost 5, with 4 bases in between. The CDR3 loop spans 11 amino acids. Germline CDR1 and CDR2: LNHDA and SQIVND (reference sequence). Assay used: immunoSEQ multiplex PCR; TCRdb lists only in-frame clones, some missing. The sample lists some 78,000 clones; approximately 83% were seen once. The sample originates from a study of radiotherapy plus CTLA-4 blockade in lung cancer. Source: peripheral blood, taken from a patient treated with radiotherapy plus ipilimumab. V and J are TRBV19 and TRBJ2-2; D gene unclear. The sequence was collected from a human donor with non-small cell lung cancer who had a partial response to radiotherapy plus ipilimumab. This CDR3 reads CASSLTGELFF. CDR3 bases: TGTGCCAGTAGCTTGACCGGGGAGCTGTTTTTT.